The 3 T cell receptor beta chains reported below all come from one sample, sequenced in a study of blood T cell repertoires in COVID-19. Only in-frame clones appear in the TCRdb table, and some are missing; sequencing was by immunoSEQ multiplex PCR. The sample lists about 200,000 clones, about 93% occurring once. The material sequenced was peripheral blood. These receptors originate from a man between 60 and 75 years old with COVID-19, enrolled during active disease.

The V call is TRBV7-9, the J call TRBJ2-1; D is undetermined. This CDR3 region has 13 residues. Trimming took off 2 bases at V and 2 bases at J, with 4 bases between the two ends. The germline CDR1 and CDR2 sequences are SEHNR and FQNEAQ (reference sequence). In DNA form, the CDR3 reads TGTGCCAGCAGCTTAAACACCTACAATGAGCAGTTCTTC. It yields the protein CASSLNTYNEQFF.

The chain recombines TRBV7-9 with TRBJ1-5; 10 nucleotides match TRBD1. V was pared by 7 bases and J by 1 base, with 10 bases of the junction left unmatched. This CDR3 comprises 17 residues. The germline CDR1 and CDR2 sequences are SEHNR and FQNEAQ (reference sequence). Written as DNA, the CDR3 is TGTGCCAGCACCCGACAGGGGGCAAGAGGGAGCAATCAGCCCCAGCATTTT. Protein product: CASTRQGARGSNQPQHF.

CDR3 DNA: TGTGCCAGCACCTCTAACAGGGGCTCTAATGAAAAACTGTTTTTT. Residues: CASTSNRGSNEKLFF. This rearrangement joins TRBV7-2 to TRBJ1-4; 7 positions agree with TRBD1. Germline CDR1 and CDR2: SGHTA and FQGNSA. The CDR3 loop spans 15 amino acids. V shed 7 bases, J shed 3 bases, and the junction held 8 bases outside the gene matches.